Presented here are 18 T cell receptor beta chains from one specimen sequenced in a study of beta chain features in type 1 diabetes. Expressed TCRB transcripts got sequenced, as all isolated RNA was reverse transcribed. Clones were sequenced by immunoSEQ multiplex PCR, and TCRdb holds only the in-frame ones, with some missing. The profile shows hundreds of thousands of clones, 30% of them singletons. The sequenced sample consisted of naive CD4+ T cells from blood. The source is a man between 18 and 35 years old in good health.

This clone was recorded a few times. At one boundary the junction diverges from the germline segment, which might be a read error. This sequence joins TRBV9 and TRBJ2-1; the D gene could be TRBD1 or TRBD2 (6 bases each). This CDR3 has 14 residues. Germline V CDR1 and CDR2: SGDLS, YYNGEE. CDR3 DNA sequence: TGTGCCAGCAGCGCGATTTGGCGGGACAAAGAGCAGTTCTTC. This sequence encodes CASSAIWRDKEQFF. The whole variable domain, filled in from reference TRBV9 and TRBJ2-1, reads DSGVTQTPKHLITATGQRVTLRCSPRSGDLSVYWYQQSLDQGLQFLIQYYNGEERAKGNILERFSAQQFPDLHSELNLSSLELGDSALYFCASSAIWRDKEQFFGPGTRLTVL.

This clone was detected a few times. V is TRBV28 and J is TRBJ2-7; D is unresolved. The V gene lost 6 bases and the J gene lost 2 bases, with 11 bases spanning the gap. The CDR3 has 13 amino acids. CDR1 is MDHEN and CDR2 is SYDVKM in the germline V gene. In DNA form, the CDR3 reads TGTGCCAGCAGCACATCCGTTACCTACGAGCAGTACTTC. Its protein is CASSTSVTYEQYF.

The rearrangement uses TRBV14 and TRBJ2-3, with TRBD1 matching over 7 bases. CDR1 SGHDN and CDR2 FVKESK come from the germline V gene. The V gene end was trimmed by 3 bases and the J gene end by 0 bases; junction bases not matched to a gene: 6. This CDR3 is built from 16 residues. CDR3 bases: TGTGCCAGCAGCCACAGAGGGGGCACTAGCACAGATACGCAGTATTTT. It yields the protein CASSHRGGTSTDTQYF.

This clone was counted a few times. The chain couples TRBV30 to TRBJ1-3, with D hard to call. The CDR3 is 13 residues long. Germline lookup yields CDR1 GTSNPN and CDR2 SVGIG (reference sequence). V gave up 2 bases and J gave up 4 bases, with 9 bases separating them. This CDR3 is CAWSSSLGNTIYF. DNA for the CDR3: TGTGCCTGGAGTAGCTCTTTGGGAAACACCATATATTTT. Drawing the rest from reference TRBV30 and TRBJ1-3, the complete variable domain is SQTIHQWPATLVQPVGSPLSLECTVEGTSNPNLYWYRQAAGRGLQLLFYSVGIGQISSEVPQNLSASRPQDRQFILSSKKLLLSDSGFYLCAWSSSLGNTIYFGEGSWLTVV.

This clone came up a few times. The CDR3 nucleotides read TGTGCCAGCAGTTACTCGGGAGGGCCAGGTAATGAGCAGTTCTTC. Translating gives CASSYSGGPGNEQFF. The chain joins TRBV6-5 to TRBJ2-1, with TRBD2 matching over 7 bases. The CDR3 covers 15 residues. Germline V lookup: CDR1 MNHEY, CDR2 SVGAGI. The V and J ends lost 0 bases and 7 bases, in that order; junction bases with no gene match: 6.

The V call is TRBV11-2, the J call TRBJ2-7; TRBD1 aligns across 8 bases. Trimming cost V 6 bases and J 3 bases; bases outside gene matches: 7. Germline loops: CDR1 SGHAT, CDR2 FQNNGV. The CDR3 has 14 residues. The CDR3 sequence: CASSQDRAGYEQYF. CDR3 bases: TGTGCCAGCAGTCAGGACAGGGCGGGCTACGAGCAGTACTTC.

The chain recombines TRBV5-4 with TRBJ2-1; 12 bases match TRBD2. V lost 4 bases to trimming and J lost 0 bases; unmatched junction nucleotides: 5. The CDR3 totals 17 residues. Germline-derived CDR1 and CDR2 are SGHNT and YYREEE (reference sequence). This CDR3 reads CASSPGLAGSSYNEQFF. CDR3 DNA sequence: TGTGCCAGCAGCCCCGGACTAGCGGGGAGCTCCTACAATGAGCAGTTCTTC.

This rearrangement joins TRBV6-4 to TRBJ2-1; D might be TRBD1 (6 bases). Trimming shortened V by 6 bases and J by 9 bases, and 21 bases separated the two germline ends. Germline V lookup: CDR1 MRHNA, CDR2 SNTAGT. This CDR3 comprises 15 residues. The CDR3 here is CASSPIKGSRGEQFF. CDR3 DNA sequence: TGTGCCAGCAGCCCGATAAAGGGAAGCAGGGGTGAGCAGTTCTTC.

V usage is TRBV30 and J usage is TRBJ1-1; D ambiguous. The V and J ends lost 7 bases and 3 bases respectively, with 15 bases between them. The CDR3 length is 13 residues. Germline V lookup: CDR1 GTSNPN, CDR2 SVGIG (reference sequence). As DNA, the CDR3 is TGTGCCTTACGGGAGGCTAGGGACACTGAAGCTTTCTTT. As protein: CALREARDTEAFF.

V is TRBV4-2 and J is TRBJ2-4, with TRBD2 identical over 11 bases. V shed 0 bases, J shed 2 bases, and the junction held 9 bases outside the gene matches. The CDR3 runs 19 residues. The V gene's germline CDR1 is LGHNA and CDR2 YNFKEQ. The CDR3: CASSQETSGRFFTKNIQYF. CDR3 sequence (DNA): TGTGCCAGCAGCCAAGAAACTAGCGGGAGATTCTTTACCAAAAACATTCAGTACTTC.

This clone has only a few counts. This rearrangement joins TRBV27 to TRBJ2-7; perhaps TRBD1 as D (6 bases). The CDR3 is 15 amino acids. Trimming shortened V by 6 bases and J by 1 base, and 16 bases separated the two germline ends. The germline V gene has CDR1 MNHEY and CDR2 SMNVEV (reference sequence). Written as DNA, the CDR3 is TGTGCCAGCAGCCAGTGGACAGCCGTGTCCTACGAGCAGTACTTC. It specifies CASSQWTAVSYEQYF.

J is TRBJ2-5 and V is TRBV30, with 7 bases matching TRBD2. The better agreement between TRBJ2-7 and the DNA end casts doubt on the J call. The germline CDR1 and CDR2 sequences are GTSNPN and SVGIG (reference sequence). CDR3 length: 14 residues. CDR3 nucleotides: TGTGCCTGGAGTCGGGGCGGGAGAGGCTACGAGCAGTACTTC. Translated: CAWSRGGRGYEQYF.

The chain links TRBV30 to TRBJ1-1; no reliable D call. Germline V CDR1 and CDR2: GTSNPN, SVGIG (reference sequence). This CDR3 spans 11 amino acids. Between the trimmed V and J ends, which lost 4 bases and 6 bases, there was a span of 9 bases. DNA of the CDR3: TGTGCCTGGATTAGCTGGGCTGAAGCTTTCTTT. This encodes CAWISWAEAFF.

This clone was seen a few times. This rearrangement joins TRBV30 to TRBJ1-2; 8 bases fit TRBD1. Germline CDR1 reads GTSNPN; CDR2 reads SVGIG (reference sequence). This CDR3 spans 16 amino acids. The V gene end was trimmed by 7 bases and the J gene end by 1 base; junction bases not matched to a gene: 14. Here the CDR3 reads CASRRRGQGNNYGYTF. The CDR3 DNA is TGTGCCTCCCGAAGGAGAGGACAGGGTAATAACTATGGCTACACCTTC. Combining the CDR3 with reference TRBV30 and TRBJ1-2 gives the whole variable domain SQTIHQWPATLVQPVGSPLSLECTVEGTSNPNLYWYRQAAGRGLQLLFYSVGIGQISSEVPQNLSASRPQDRQFILSSKKLLLSDSGFYLCASRRRGQGNNYGYTFGSGTRLTVV.

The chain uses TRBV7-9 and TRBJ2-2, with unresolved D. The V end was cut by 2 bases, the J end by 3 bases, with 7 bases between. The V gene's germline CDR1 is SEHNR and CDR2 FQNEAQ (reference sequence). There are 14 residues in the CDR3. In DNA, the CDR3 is TGTGCCAGCAGCTTAAGCCCGTACACCGGGGAGCTGTTTTTT. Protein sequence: CASSLSPYTGELFF.

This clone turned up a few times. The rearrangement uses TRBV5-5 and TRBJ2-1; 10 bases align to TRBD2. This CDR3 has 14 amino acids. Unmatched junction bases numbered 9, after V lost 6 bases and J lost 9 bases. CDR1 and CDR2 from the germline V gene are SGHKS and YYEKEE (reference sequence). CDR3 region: CASTGTSEGGEQFF. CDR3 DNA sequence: TGTGCCAGCACCGGGACTAGCGAGGGCGGTGAGCAGTTCTTC.

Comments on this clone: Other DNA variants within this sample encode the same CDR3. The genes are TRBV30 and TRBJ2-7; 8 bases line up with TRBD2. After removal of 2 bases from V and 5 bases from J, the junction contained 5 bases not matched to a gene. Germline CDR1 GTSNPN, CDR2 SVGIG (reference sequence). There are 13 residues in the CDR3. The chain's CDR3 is CAWSLAGGNEQYF. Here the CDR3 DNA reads TGTGCCTGGAGTCTGGCGGGAGGAAACGAGCAGTACTTC.

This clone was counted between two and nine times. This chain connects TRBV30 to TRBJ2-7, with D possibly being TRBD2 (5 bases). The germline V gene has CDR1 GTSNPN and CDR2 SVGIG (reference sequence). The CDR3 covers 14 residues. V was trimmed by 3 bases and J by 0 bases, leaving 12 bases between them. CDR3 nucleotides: TGTGCCTGGAGGGTTCGGAGGAGCTCCTACGAGCAGTACTTC. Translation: CAWRVRRSSYEQYF. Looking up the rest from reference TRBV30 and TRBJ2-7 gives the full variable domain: SQTIHQWPATLVQPVGSPLSLECTVEGTSNPNLYWYRQAAGRGLQLLFYSVGIGQISSEVPQNLSASRPQDRQFILSSKKLLLSDSGFYLCAWRVRRSSYEQYFGPGTRLTVT.